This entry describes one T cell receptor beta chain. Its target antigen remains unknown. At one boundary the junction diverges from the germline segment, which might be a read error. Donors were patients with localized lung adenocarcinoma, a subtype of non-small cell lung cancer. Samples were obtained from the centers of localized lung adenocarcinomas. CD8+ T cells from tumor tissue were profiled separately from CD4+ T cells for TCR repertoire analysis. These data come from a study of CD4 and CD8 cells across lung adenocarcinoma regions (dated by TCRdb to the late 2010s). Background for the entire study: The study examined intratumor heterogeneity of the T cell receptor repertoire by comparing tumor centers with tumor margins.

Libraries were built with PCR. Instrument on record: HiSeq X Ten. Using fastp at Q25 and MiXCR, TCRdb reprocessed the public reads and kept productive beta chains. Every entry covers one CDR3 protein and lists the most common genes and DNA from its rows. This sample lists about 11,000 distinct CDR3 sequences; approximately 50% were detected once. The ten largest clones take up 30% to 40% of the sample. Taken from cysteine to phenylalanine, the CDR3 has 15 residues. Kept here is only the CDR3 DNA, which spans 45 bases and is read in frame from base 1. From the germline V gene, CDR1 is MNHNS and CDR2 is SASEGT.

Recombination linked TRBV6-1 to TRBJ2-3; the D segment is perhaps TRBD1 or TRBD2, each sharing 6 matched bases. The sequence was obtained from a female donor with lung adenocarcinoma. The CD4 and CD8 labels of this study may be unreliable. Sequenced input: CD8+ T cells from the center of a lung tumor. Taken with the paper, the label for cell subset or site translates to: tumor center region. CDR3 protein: CASKARTGATDTQYF. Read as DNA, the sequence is TGTGCCAGCAAGGCGAGGACGGGGGCGACAGACACGCAGTATTTC.